This T cell receptor (beta chain) emerged from a study of beta chain features in type 1 diabetes. This clone occurred a few times. The antigen is undetermined. Of the isolated RNA, all was reverse transcribed, and so the sequenced material was expressed TCRB transcripts. TCRdb keeps only in-frame clones here, not all; method: immunoSEQ multiplex PCR. Among around 710,000 clones listed, approximately 13% were seen once. Trimming took off 0 bases at V and 2 bases at J, with 10 bases between the two ends. This CDR3 comprises 15 residues. From germline, CDR1 is SGHNT and CDR2 YYREEE (reference sequence). Study results and caveats: Shortening that was moderate but significant affected the TCRB CDR3s of Type 1 diabetes patients in all four CD4+ subsets.

The chain recombines TRBV5-4 with TRBJ2-3; TRBD2 is a possible D gene (5 bases). The material sequenced was naive CD4+ T cells from blood. The receptor comes from a man under 40 with type 1 diabetes. CDR3 residues: CASSLGQRLTDTQYF. CDR3 nucleotides: TGTGCCAGCAGCTTGGGCCAGCGGCTCACAGATACGCAGTATTTT.